The 21 T cell receptor beta chains below come from one sample, sequenced in a study of post-analysis software for immune sequencing data. Their antigen targets remain unknown. Findings and limits, study-wide: Controls showed lower frequencies than patients for 5 or 6 TRBV segments, and TRBV5-6, TRBV5-1 and TRBV20-1 were among these.

TCR beta cDNA libraries included unique molecular identifiers. TCRdb itself ran the PCR reads through MiXCR, one entry per CDR3 protein. This sample yields about 770,000 distinct CDR3 sequences, of which approximately 44% are seen a single time; approximately 5% belongs to the top ten. Sequencing input: blood. The receptors were gathered from a girl aged 10 to 17 with multiple sclerosis.

This clonotype was counted between two and nine times. The gene calls are TRBV29-1 and TRBJ2-1; D ambiguous. The V end lost 3 bases, the J end lost 3 bases, and 6 bases lay between the germline ends. The CDR3 has 12 residues. Germline V gives CDR1 SQVTM, CDR2 ANQGSEA. CDR3 residues: CSVDWLYNEQFF. DNA of the CDR3: TGCAGCGTTGACTGGCTCTACAATGAGCAGTTCTTC.

The chain links TRBV20-1 to TRBJ2-7; D is unclear. The V gene lost 0 bases and the J gene lost 3 bases, with 9 bases spanning the gap. This CDR3 has 13 amino acids. Germline-derived CDR1 and CDR2 are DFQATT and SNEGSKA (reference sequence). CDR3 DNA: TGCAGTGCTAGAGATTCCCCGGACTACGAGCAGTACTTC. Protein sequence: CSARDSPDYEQYF.

The chain uses TRBV6-5 and TRBJ2-1, with 9 bases lining up with TRBD1. V lost 7 bases and J lost 9; bases outside the gene matches: 7. CDR3 length equals 13 residues. Per the germline V gene, CDR1 is MNHEY and CDR2 is SVGAGI. The CDR3 DNA sequence: TGTGCCAGCACCTACGGGACAGGGAGTGAGCAGTTCTTC. As protein: CASTYGTGSEQFF.

The CDR3 protein is CSARDRARGSSYNEQFF. The CDR3 coding sequence is TGCAGTGCTAGAGATCGGGCGAGGGGGAGCTCCTACAATGAGCAGTTCTTC. This chain connects TRBV20-1 to TRBJ2-1; possible D gene TRBD1, 6 bases. Trimming took 0 bases from V and 0 from J, leaving 15 bases between them. Germline V gives CDR1 DFQATT, CDR2 SNEGSKA (reference sequence). The CDR3 runs 17 residues.

J is TRBJ1-2 and V is TRBV5-1, with 7 bases lining up with TRBD1. J was trimmed by 4 bases and V by 5 bases; bases with no gene match: 11. Germline loops: CDR1 SGHRS, CDR2 YFSETQ. The CDR3 loop spans 15 amino acids. The CDR3 DNA is TGCGCCAGCAGTGAGGGGGCAGAACCGATCTATGGCTACACCTTC. This sequence encodes CASSEGAEPIYGYTF.

The chain employs TRBV19 and TRBJ2-7, with D perhaps TRBD2 (6 bases). Between the trimmed V and J ends, which lost 1 base and 1 base, there was a span of 11 bases. Germline CDR1 LNHDA, CDR2 SQIVND (reference sequence). The CDR3 is 15 amino acids. As DNA, the CDR3 is TGTGCCAGTAGTATAGGGGGACTGTTTTCCTACGAGCAGTACTTC. It specifies CASSIGGLFSYEQYF. Supplemented by reference TRBV19 and TRBJ2-7, the full variable domain reads DGGITQSPKYLFRKEGQNVTLSCEQNLNHDAMYWYRQDPGQGLRLIYYSQIVNDFQKGDIAEGYSVSREKKESFPLTVTSAQKNPTAFYLCASSIGGLFSYEQYFGPGTRLTVT.

CDR3 protein: CASRDRGPSGANVLTF. The CDR3 DNA reads as TGTGCCAGCAGGGACAGGGGGCCCTCTGGGGCCAACGTCCTGACTTTC. The V gene is TRBV6-6, the J gene TRBJ2-6; 11 bases align to TRBD1. J lost 0 bases, V lost 6 bases, and 1 base had no gene match. This CDR3 has 16 amino acids. The germline V gene has CDR1 MNHNY and CDR2 SVGAGI (reference sequence).

The chain carries TRBV7-9 and TRBJ2-1; D not certain. CDR1 is SEHNR and CDR2 is FQNEAQ in the germline V gene (reference sequence). The CDR3 consists of 13 residues. The ends were cut back, 1 base at V and 10 bases at J, with 11 bases in the middle. CDR3 sequence: CASSLVMLSEQFF. In nucleotides, the CDR3 is TGTGCCAGCAGCTTAGTCATGCTTAGCGAGCAGTTCTTC.

This clonotype was recorded a few times. V is TRBV3-1 and J is TRBJ2-1, with a tentative D call TRBD2 (5 bases). The CDR3 is 12 residues long. V lost 3 bases and J lost 6, with 6 bases in between. Per the germline V gene, CDR1 is LGHDT and CDR2 is YNNKEL (reference sequence). The CDR3 loop reads CASSHLANEQFF. Written as DNA, the CDR3 is TGTGCCAGCAGCCATCTAGCCAATGAGCAGTTCTTC.

The chain links TRBV29-1 to TRBJ2-5; 10 bases map to TRBD1. CDR1 is SQVTM, CDR2 ANQGSEA, per germline. The CDR3 covers 13 residues. V lost 6 bases to trimming and J lost 11 bases; unmatched junction nucleotides: 12. The CDR3 DNA reads as TGCAGCGTCCGGGACAGGGGTGAGAATGAGCAGTACTTC. Translation: CSVRDRGENEQYF.

This clonotype was recorded a few times. The gene calls are TRBV2 and TRBJ1-1; maybe TRBD1 (5 bases). The V gene's germline CDR1 is SNHLY and CDR2 FYNNEI. V lost 10 bases, J lost 3 bases, and 15 bases lay in between. The CDR3 is 13 residues long. CDR3: CATPKARDTEAFF. CDR3 nucleotide sequence: TGTGCCACCCCGAAGGCCAGGGACACTGAAGCTTTCTTT.

This clonotype has a handful of counts. The chain recombines TRBV3-1 with TRBJ1-2; D is undetermined. Germline V gene sequence: CDR1 LGHDT, CDR2 YNNKEL (reference sequence). Trimming removed 0 bases from V and 8 bases from J, with 22 bases in between. The CDR3 consists of 17 residues. CDR3 bases: TGTGCCAGCAGCCAAGAGAGGGCGGCTCGAAACATCTGGGGCTACACCTTC. Its protein product is CASSQERAARNIWGYTF.

The table lists this clonotype with a few counts. The genes are TRBV29-1 and TRBJ2-7; possibly TRBD1 for D (6 bases). V shed 2 bases and J shed 2 bases, with 10 bases lying between them. Germline CDR1 and CDR2: SQVTM and ANQGSEA. CDR3 length: 13 residues. CDR3 coding DNA: TGCAGCGTTGAATCGGACAGTCCCTACGAGCAGTACTTC. It specifies CSVESDSPYEQYF.

Only a few counts were recorded for this clonotype. The V gene is TRBV7-2, the J gene TRBJ2-7; no reliable D call. Trimming cost V 1 base and J 3 bases, with 7 bases left between them. The CDR3 sequence is 13 residues long. Looked up from germline, CDR1 is SGHTA and CDR2 is FQGNSA. The CDR3: CASSLGTLYEQYF. The CDR3 nucleotides read TGTGCCAGCAGCTTAGGGACCCTCTACGAGCAGTACTTC.

This rearrangement joins TRBV5-1 to TRBJ2-1; 7 nucleotides agree with TRBD1. Losses at the gene ends were 0 bases for V and 7 bases for J; bases not matched to a gene: 7. CDR1 SGHRS and CDR2 YFSETQ come from the germline V gene. The CDR3 has 15 amino acids. The CDR3 reads CASSLGVAGGNEQFF. In DNA, the CDR3 is TGCGCCAGCAGCTTGGGAGTGGCAGGGGGTAATGAGCAGTTCTTC.

The gene calls are TRBV25-1 and TRBJ1-5; D might be TRBD1 (5 bases). This CDR3 comprises 14 residues. Germline CDR1 reads MGHDK; CDR2 reads SYGVNS. The V end lost 3 bases, the J end lost 0 bases, and 6 bases lay between the germline ends. CDR3 in amino acids: CASSDGGSNQPQHF. Written as DNA, the CDR3 is TGTGCCAGCAGTGATGGGGGTAGCAATCAGCCCCAGCATTTT.

The V gene is TRBV3-1, the J gene TRBJ2-2; 9 positions agree with TRBD1. CDR1 LGHDT and CDR2 YNNKEL come from the germline V gene (reference sequence). J gave up 6 bases and V 4 bases, and 6 bases lay outside the gene matches. The length of the CDR3 is 15 residues. CDR3 in amino acids: CASSLGQGMAGELFF. The CDR3, as DNA: TGTGCCAGCAGCCTGGGACAGGGTATGGCCGGGGAGCTGTTTTTT.

This clonotype appeared a few times. J is TRBJ1-5 and V is TRBV3-1; D is possibly TRBD1 (5 bases). The CDR3 consists of 16 residues. Germline assignment: CDR1 LGHDT and CDR2 YNNKEL (reference sequence). Trimming left V 0 bases short and J 7 bases short, with 16 bases between. The CDR3 DNA reads TGTGCCAGCAGCCAAGATCCTCAGGGAGTCGGGCAGCCCCAGCATTTT. Protein product: CASSQDPQGVGQPQHF.

The chain joins TRBV12-3 or TRBV12-4 to TRBJ1-4; the D gene is possibly TRBD1 (5 bases). CDR3 length equals 15 residues. Between the trimmed V and J ends, which lost 1 base and 2 bases, there was a span of 8 bases. The CDR3 region has the DNA TGTGCCAGCAGTTTAGAGGGGTGGACTAATGAAAAACTGTTTTTT. Residues: CASSLEGWTNEKLFF.

The rearrangement joins TRBV15 to TRBJ2-3; 12 bases map to TRBD2. The CDR3 length is 16 residues. The V gene end was trimmed by 5 bases and the J gene end by 4 bases; junction bases not matched to a gene: 7. Germline V gene lookup returns CDR1 LNHNV and CDR2 YYDKDF (reference sequence). The chain's CDR3 is CATSFPSGRDADTQYF. CDR3 bases: TGTGCCACCAGCTTCCCTAGCGGGAGGGACGCAGATACGCAGTATTTT.

The chain recombines TRBV12-3 or TRBV12-4 with TRBJ1-6, with a weak D call TRBD1 (5 bases). The ends were cut back, 7 bases at V and 0 bases at J, with 10 bases in the middle. The CDR3 totals 15 residues. CDR3 sequence reads: CASTPGSSYNSPLHF. DNA for the CDR3: TGTGCCAGCACCCCAGGGAGCTCCTATAATTCACCCCTCCACTTT.